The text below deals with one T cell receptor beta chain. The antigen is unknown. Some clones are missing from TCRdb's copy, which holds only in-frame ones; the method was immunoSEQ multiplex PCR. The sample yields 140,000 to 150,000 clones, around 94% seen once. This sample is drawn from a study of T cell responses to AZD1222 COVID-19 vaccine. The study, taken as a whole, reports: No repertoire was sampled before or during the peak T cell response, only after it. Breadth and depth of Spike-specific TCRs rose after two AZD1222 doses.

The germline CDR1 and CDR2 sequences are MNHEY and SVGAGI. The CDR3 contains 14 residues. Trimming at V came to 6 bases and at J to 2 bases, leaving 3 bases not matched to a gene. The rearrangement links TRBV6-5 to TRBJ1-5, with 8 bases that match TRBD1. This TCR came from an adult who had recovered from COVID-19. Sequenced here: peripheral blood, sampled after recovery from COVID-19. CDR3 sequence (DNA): TGTGCCAGCAGAATGGACAGGGGCAATCAGCCCCAGCATTTT. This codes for CASRMDRGNQPQHF.